These 9 T cell receptor beta chains share one sample of origin, sequenced in a study of shared clonotypes between healthy human individuals. Measured with immunoSEQ multiplex PCR; TCRdb has only the in-frame clones, and not every one. The sample lists 650,000 to 750,000 clones, around 72% seen once, with roughly 1.8% in the top ten. Sequenced: memory CD4+ T cells sorted from blood. Specified subset: CD45RA-negative fraction. The receptors here all came from a woman aged 25 to 45 in good health.

As for this clone: This sample also contains other DNA sequences that code for the same CDR3. The CDR3 DNA is TGCGCCAGCAGCTCTGACGCAGGGGGTTGGGAGCTGTTTTTT. Amino acids: CASSSDAGGWELFF. V and J are TRBV5-1 and TRBJ2-2, with 7 bases aligning to TRBD1. Unmatched junction bases numbered 8, after V lost 3 bases and J lost 9 bases. The CDR3 totals 14 residues. Germline V gene data show CDR1 as SGHRS and CDR2 as YFSETQ.

The chain links TRBV7-3 to TRBJ2-5, with D maybe TRBD2 (5 bases). V was pared by 5 bases and J by 5 bases, with 18 bases between. The germline V gene has CDR1 SGHTA and CDR2 FQGTGA. The CDR3 has 15 residues. This CDR3 is CASSLGVGPRETQYF. DNA of the CDR3: TGTGCCAGCAGCCTCGGGGTCGGCCCCCGGGAGACCCAGTACTTC.

The chain links TRBV6-5 to TRBJ1-3; weak D call: TRBD1 (5 bases). The CDR3 is 13 residues long. Trimming stripped 10 bases from V and 0 bases from J, with 10 bases between. Looked up from germline, CDR1 is MNHEY and CDR2 is SVGAGI. The CDR3 sequence: CATRDPSGNTIYF. The CDR3 coding sequence is TGTGCCACCCGGGACCCCTCTGGAAACACCATATATTTT.

The rearrangement links TRBV27 to TRBJ1-2; D is uncertain. Per the germline V gene, CDR1 is MNHEY and CDR2 is SMNVEV (reference sequence). Deletions cut 10 bases from V and 1 base from J, with 16 bases between. This CDR3 spans 14 amino acids. The CDR3 DNA reads as TGTGCCACCCTCCCTAGGGCGAGTAACTATGGCTACACCTTC. This codes for CATLPRASNYGYTF.

V gene TRBV21-1 combines with J gene TRBJ1-3; the table assigns TRBD1, which was not confirmed against the DNA. TRBV21-1 is recorded as a pseudogene. This CDR3 contains 17 residues. The CDR3 region is CASMPPGHPFSGNTIYF. CDR3 in DNA: TGTGCCAGCATGCCCCCGGGACATCCCTTCTCTGGAAACACCATATATTTT.

This sequence joins TRBV7-8 and TRBJ1-5; no reliable D call. CDR1 is SGHVS, CDR2 FQNEAQ, per germline. CDR3 length: 15 amino acids. The V end lost 3 bases, the J end lost 4 bases, and 13 bases lay between the germline ends. In DNA form, the CDR3 reads TGTGCCAGCAGCTTTAGGCGAACGGGGAATCAGCCCCAGCATTTT. Translation gives CASSFRRTGNQPQHF.

V and J are TRBV7-2 and TRBJ1-4; TRBD1 is a possible D gene (6 bases). Germline CDR1 and CDR2: SGHTA and FQGNSA. V was pared by 5 bases and J by 8 bases, with 12 bases between. This CDR3 has 13 amino acids. The DNA for the CDR3 is TGTGCCAGCAGCAACGCCGGGGGCGAAAAACTGTTTTTT. Translating it yields CASSNAGGEKLFF.

V gene TRBV6-1 combines with J gene TRBJ2-2; tentatively, D is TRBD1 (6 bases). V dropped 2 bases and J dropped 2 bases, with 9 bases sitting between them. The germline CDR1 and CDR2 sequences are MNHNS and SASEGT. The length of the CDR3 is 15 residues. The CDR3 spells CASSEMGANTGELFF. CDR3 nucleotide sequence: TGTGCCAGCAGTGAAATGGGGGCAAACACCGGGGAGCTGTTTTTT.

The chain combines TRBV11-3 with TRBJ2-1; 9 bases are a match to TRBD1. In germline, CDR1 is SGHNT, CDR2 YENEEA. The ends lost 5 bases at V and 10 bases at J; junction bases unmatched: 12. The CDR3 length is 15 residues. CDR3 in amino acids: CASSPGQGQASEQFF. The CDR3 bases are TGTGCCAGCAGCCCGGGACAGGGTCAAGCTTCAGAGCAGTTCTTC.